This entry lists 21 T cell receptor beta chains sequenced from one sample in a study of T cell clonality in common variable immunodeficiency. Study observations and caveats: Fewer deletions and N-nucleotide insertions were reportedly seen in common variable immunodeficiency TCR beta sequences.

These receptors' antigens are unknown. Sequencing used immunoSEQ multiplex PCR; TCRdb keeps in-frame clones, though not all of them. This sample carries fewer than 20,000 clones, none of them present only once. Source material: peripheral blood mononuclear cells. Every receptor here comes from a human donor with common variable immunodeficiency.

Remarks on this clone: The CDR3 is cut off 3 residues early in the read; its end comes from the germline J gene. V gene TRBV11-2 combines with J gene TRBJ2-1; no clear D. Between the trimmed V and J ends, which lost 0 bases and 9 bases, there was a span of 9 bases. The length of the CDR3 is 13 residues. Germline CDR1 is SGHAT and CDR2 is FQNNGV. The part of the CDR3 DNA that was read is TGTGCCAGCAGCTTAGATCGAGGCGGTGAG. This codes for CASSLDRGGE. The entire CDR3 reads CASSLDRGGEQFF. The entire variable domain, with the rest obtained from reference TRBV11-2 and TRBJ2-1, is as follows: EAGVAQSPRYKIIEKRQSVAFWCNPISGHATLYWYQQILGQGPKLLIQFQNNGVVDDSQLPKDRFSAERLKGVDSTLKIQPAKLEDSAVYLCASSLDRGGEQFFGPGTRLTVL.

Concerning this clone itself: With the read ending 3 residues before the CDR3 end, the germline J gene is used to fill in that end. This chain links TRBV20-1 with TRBJ1-6; D gene unclear. Germline CDR1 is DFQATT and CDR2 is SNEGSKA (reference sequence). The length of the CDR3 is 13 residues. V lost 6 bases and J 0 bases, leaving 6 bases between the germline ends. Incomplete CDR3 DNA: TGCAGTGCCCAGAGCTCCTATAATTCACCC. Translated: CSAQSSYNSP. The whole CDR3 protein is CSAQSSYNSPLHF.

In its sample, this clone was seen a few times. The missing CDR3 end, 3 residues past where the read stops, is filled in from the germline J gene. The rearrangement uses TRBV7-2 and TRBJ2-7, with 9 bases that match TRBD1. V was clipped by 5 bases and J by 4 bases; unmatched bases: 6. This CDR3 region has 14 residues. Germline loops: CDR1 SGHTA, CDR2 FQGNSA. The CDR3 loop reads CASSPGQGFYEQYF. The sequenced CDR3 bases are TGTGCCAGCAGCCCGGGACAGGGTTTTTACGAG. Full variable domain (missing parts from reference TRBV7-2 and TRBJ2-7): GAGVSQSPSNKVTEKGKDVELRCDPISGHTALYWYRQSLGQGLEFLIYFQGNSAPDKSGLPSDRFSAERTGGSVSTLTIQRTQQEDSAVYLCASSPGQGFYEQYFGPGTRLTVT.

As to this clone: The read stops 3 residues short of the end of the CDR3; the missing end is completed from the germline J gene. J is TRBJ1-5 and V is TRBV19; TRBD1 agrees at 12 bases. The germline V gene has CDR1 LNHDA and CDR2 SQIVND (reference sequence). The CDR3 extends over 17 amino acids. V shed 7 bases and J 3 bases; nucleotides not matched to a gene: 10. The CDR3 sequence is CASTTSGTGGPNQPQHF. The part of the CDR3 DNA that was read is TGTGCCAGTACAACCTCGGGGACAGGGGGCCCCAATCAGCCC.

The covered CDR3 bases are TGTGCCAGCAGCTTAGAGGGTGTCGGGACC. Amino acids: CASSLEGVGT. The entire CDR3 is CASSLEGVGTQYF. The chain uses TRBV7-6 and TRBJ2-5; no clear D gene. The read stops 3 residues short of the end of the CDR3; the missing end is completed from the germline J gene. This CDR3 is built from 13 residues. Between the trimmed V and J ends, which lost 1 base and 7 bases, there was a span of 10 bases. Germline V lookup: CDR1 SGHVS, CDR2 FNYEAQ.

This clone has only a few counts. The CDR3 is cut off 3 residues early in the read; its end comes from the germline J gene. The chain has TRBV6-1 and TRBJ2-5; D is possibly TRBD1 (6 bases). Trimming removed 3 bases at V and 2 bases at J, with 10 bases between. The CDR3 runs to 14 residues. Germline lookup yields CDR1 MNHNS and CDR2 SASEGT. Incomplete CDR3 DNA: TGTGCCAGCAGTGACCGTAGGGGGCAAGAGACC. This translates into CASSDRRGQET. The complete CDR3 reads CASSDRRGQETQYF.

This clone was counted a few times. The CDR3 region is CASSTLGRGGYTDTQYF. The covered CDR3 bases are TGTGCCAGTAGTACCCTGGGACGCGGGGGGTACACAGATACG. The rearrangement links TRBV19 to TRBJ2-3; 8 nucleotides align to TRBD2. From the germline J gene comes the end of the CDR3, since the read stops 3 residues before it. This CDR3 contains 17 residues. Trimming cost V 4 bases and J 2 bases; bases outside gene matches: 11. Germline V lookup: CDR1 LNHDA, CDR2 SQIVND (reference sequence).

In this sample, this clone turned up many times. The read ends 3 residues shy of where the CDR3 ends; the end is completed using the germline J gene. The chain links TRBV18 to TRBJ1-1, with no clear D. The CDR3 loop spans 16 amino acids. Germline CDR1 reads KGHSH; CDR2 reads LQKENI. The V and J ends lost 0 bases and 5 bases respectively, with 16 bases between them. Partial CDR3 DNA: TGTGCCAGCTCACCACCACGACGGAGGGTACGGACTGAA. It yields the protein CASSPPRRRVRTE. The full CDR3 sequence reads CASSPPRRRVRTEAFF. Full variable domain (rest looked up from reference TRBV18 and TRBJ1-1): NAGVMQNPRHLVRRRGQEARLRCSPMKGHSHVYWYRQLPEEGLKFMVYLQKENIIDESGMPKERFSAEFPKEGPSILRIQQVVRGDSAAYFCASSPPRRRVRTEAFFGQGTRLTVV.

This clone was counted between two and nine times. The CDR3 end is not reached by the read, which stops 3 residues before it; the germline J gene fills it in. This chain links TRBV11-2 with TRBJ2-1, with D tentatively TRBD1 (5 bases). V shed 5 bases and J shed 9 bases, with 8 bases lying between them. The germline CDR1 and CDR2 sequences are SGHAT and FQNNGV. The CDR3 spans 11 residues. The CDR3 reads CASSLQGEQFF. CDR3 DNA (partial): TGTGCCAGCAGCCTTCAGGGTGAG.

Concerning this clone: The read finishes 3 residues shy of the CDR3 end, and the germline J gene is used to complete it. The J gene is TRBJ2-3, the V gene TRBV19, with TRBD1 matching 7 bases. The CDR3 runs to 15 residues. Losses at the gene ends were 7 bases for V and 7 bases for J; bases not matched to a gene: 14. In germline, CDR1 is LNHDA, CDR2 SQIVND (reference sequence). The chain's CDR3 is CASTQGVQNFNTQYF. Partial CDR3 DNA: TGTGCCAGTACCCAGGGGGTACAGAACTTTAATACG.

This clone was seen ten or more times. The read falls 3 residues short of the CDR3 end, and the missing part is taken from the germline J gene. This chain links TRBV7-3 with TRBJ1-1; 7 bases line up with TRBD1. Germline CDR1 reads SGHTA; CDR2 reads FQGTGA. The CDR3 extends over 15 amino acids. Germline trimming cut 2 bases from V and 3 bases from J; bases unmatched to any gene: 6. Incomplete CDR3 DNA: TGTGCCAGCAGCTTAGGGGCAGGGGGACACACTGAA. Residues: CASSLGAGGHTE. The CDR3 in full is CASSLGAGGHTEAFF. Full variable domain (outside the CDR3, taken from reference TRBV7-3 and TRBJ1-1): GAGVSQTPSNKVTEKGKYVELRCDPISGHTALYWYRQSLGQGPEFLIYFQGTGAADDSGLPNDRFFAVRPEGSVSTLKIQRTERGDSAVYLCASSLGAGGHTEAFFGQGTRLTVV.

This clone was observed a handful of times. Germline is not matched at one junction end, which may reflect a read error. From the germline J gene comes the end of the CDR3, since the read stops 3 residues before it. The gene calls are TRBV7-7 and TRBJ1-5; 8 bases fit TRBD1. This CDR3 comprises 18 residues. Germline values: CDR1 SSHAT, CDR2 FNYEAQ (reference sequence). The sequenced CDR3 bases are TGTGCTAGCAGCTCGACCCGGACAGGGAGGGGGGACAATCAGCCC. Translating it yields CASSSTRTGRGDNQP. The CDR3 as a whole reads CASSSTRTGRGDNQPQHF.

This clone was counted many times. The read finishes 3 residues shy of the CDR3 end, and the germline J gene is used to complete it. The chain has TRBV7-8 and TRBJ1-3, with 7 bases lining up with TRBD1. Germline loops: CDR1 SGHVS, CDR2 FQNEAQ. With 7 bases clipped from V and 3 bases from J, the junction kept 6 bases outside the gene matches. CDR3 length: 14 amino acids. The CDR3 loop reads CASTWDSFGNTIYF. The CDR3 bases that were read are TGTGCCAGCACCTGGGACAGTTTTGGAAACACC.

Concerning this clone: The read is 3 residues too short to cover the CDR3 end, so that end is filled in from the germline J gene. The rearrangement links TRBV5-6 to TRBJ1-2; 9 bases fit TRBD1. CDR1 is SGHDT, CDR2 YYEEEE, per germline. The V gene end was trimmed by 2 bases and the J gene end by 2 bases; junction bases not matched to a gene: 4. The CDR3 is made up of 15 amino acids. CDR3 bases read: TGTGCCAGCAGCTTCTACGGGACAGGGAACTATGGC. Residues: CASSFYGTGNYG. Given in full, the CDR3 is CASSFYGTGNYGYTF.

This clone was detected ten times or more. Sequencing ends 3 residues short of the CDR3 end; the germline J gene provides the rest. This chain connects TRBV7-6 to TRBJ1-1, with a weak D call TRBD1 (5 bases). The germline V gene has CDR1 SGHVS and CDR2 FNYEAQ. CDR3 length: 14 amino acids. V was shortened by 3 bases and J by 1 base, with 9 bases between the two germline ends. The CDR3: CASSFDSRNTEAFF. The sequenced part of the CDR3 DNA is TGTGCCAGCAGCTTTGACAGCAGGAACACTGAA.

This clone was observed a handful of times. The read is 3 residues too short to cover the CDR3 end, so that end is filled in from the germline J gene. V and J are TRBV7-9 and TRBJ2-7, with a possible D match to TRBD2 (5 bases). V was clipped by 4 bases and J by 5 bases, with 18 bases between them. Germline V gives CDR1 SEHNR, CDR2 FQNEAQ (reference sequence). This CDR3 contains 15 residues. The CDR3 protein is CASSSGRQDWDEQYF. The part of the CDR3 DNA that was read is TGTGCCAGCAGCTCGGGCAGGCAGGACTGGGACGAG.

This clone was recorded a few times. The DNA ends 3 residues before the CDR3 does, and the rest of the CDR3 is filled in from the germline J gene. The chain is built from TRBV6-2 or TRBV6-3 and TRBJ2-7, with 7 nucleotides matching TRBD1. The germline V gene encodes CDR1 MNHEY and CDR2 SVGEGT. The CDR3 contains 15 residues. J gave up 2 bases and V 2 bases, and 6 bases lay outside the gene matches. CDR3 region: CASSYTTTGTYEQYF. Partial CDR3 DNA: TGTGCCAGCAGTTACACAACGACAGGGACCTACGAG.

Remarks on this clone: The CDR3 goes on 3 residues after the read ends, and that part is filled in from the germline J gene. The chain employs TRBV7-9 and TRBJ2-7; D uncertain. Germline CDR1 is SEHNR and CDR2 is FQNEAQ (reference sequence). There are 11 residues in the CDR3. V was trimmed by 5 bases and J by 3 bases, leaving 5 bases between them. The CDR3 bases that were read are TGTGCCAGCAGCCGCGACTACGAG. Translation: CASSRDYE. The full CDR3 reads CASSRDYEQYF.

This clone was detected ten times or more. The observed sequence ends 3 residues before the CDR3 terminus, with the missing tail filled in from the germline J gene. The genes are TRBV7-9 and TRBJ1-2, with 7 bases that match TRBD1. Germline V gene sequence: CDR1 SEHNR, CDR2 FQNEAQ (reference sequence). The CDR3 length is 15 residues. This chain's CDR3 is CASSSVGQVFMGYTF. Incomplete CDR3 DNA: TGTGCCAGCAGCTCTGTAGGACAGGTCTTCATGGGC.

Worth noting for this clone: The DNA ends 3 residues before the CDR3 does, and the rest of the CDR3 is filled in from the germline J gene. The rearrangement joins TRBV5-6 to TRBJ2-3; no clear D gene. V lost 0 bases to trimming and J lost 3 bases, with 11 bases between them. Looked up from germline, CDR1 is SGHDT and CDR2 is YYEEEE. The CDR3 has 15 amino acids. The CDR3 here is CASSLGPGTTDTQYF. CDR3 DNA, as far as it was read: TGTGCCAGCAGCTTGGGACCAGGAACTACAGATACG.

This clone was counted a few times. The DNA ends 3 residues before the CDR3 does, and the rest of the CDR3 is filled in from the germline J gene. The chain combines TRBV7-2 with TRBJ1-1; no clear D gene. Trimming removed 0 bases from V and 1 base from J, with 6 bases in between. The CDR3 is 14 amino acids. Germline V lookup: CDR1 SGHTA, CDR2 FQGNSA. The sequenced CDR3 bases are TGTGCCAGCAGCTTAGCGATAGCGAACACTGAA. Residues: CASSLAIANTE. The whole CDR3 sequence is CASSLAIANTEAFF.